The clone carrying this T cell receptor (beta chain) has a handful of counts. Its antigen is undetermined. The data originate from a study of tumor-infiltrating lymphocytes in primary liver carcinoma. Unsorted whole blood served as the source of blood RNA, and germline DNA was extracted as well. Reverse transcription of roughly 480 ng total RNA with a constant-region primer produced TCR beta cDNA. It was through three nested multiplex PCR rounds of slightly modified ARM-PCR that TCR beta libraries arose. PCR rounds one and two used TRBV1-TRBV30 forward primers with a C-beta reverse primer for about 11 cycles each. TCRdb reprocessed the multiplex PCR reads via MiXCR and lists one record per CDR3 protein. The sample records around 210,000 distinct CDR3 sequences, less than 70% being singletons. CDR3 length: 15 residues. Trimming at V came to 5 bases and at J to 1 base, leaving 7 bases not matched to a gene. Germline values: CDR1 DFQATT, CDR2 SNEGSKA (reference sequence).

Study-wide points: Tumor-adjacent and tumor-blood pairs showed less overlap than tumor region pairs.

This TCR derives from a woman aged 60-70 years with primary liver carcinoma and hepatitis B virus infection. Sequenced material: peripheral blood. V gene TRBV20-1 combines with J gene TRBJ2-2, with 7 nucleotides matching TRBD1. The CDR3 nucleotides read TGCAGTGCTCTCACGAGACAGGGGAACACCGGGGAGCTGTTTTTT. It is translated as CSALTRQGNTGELFF.